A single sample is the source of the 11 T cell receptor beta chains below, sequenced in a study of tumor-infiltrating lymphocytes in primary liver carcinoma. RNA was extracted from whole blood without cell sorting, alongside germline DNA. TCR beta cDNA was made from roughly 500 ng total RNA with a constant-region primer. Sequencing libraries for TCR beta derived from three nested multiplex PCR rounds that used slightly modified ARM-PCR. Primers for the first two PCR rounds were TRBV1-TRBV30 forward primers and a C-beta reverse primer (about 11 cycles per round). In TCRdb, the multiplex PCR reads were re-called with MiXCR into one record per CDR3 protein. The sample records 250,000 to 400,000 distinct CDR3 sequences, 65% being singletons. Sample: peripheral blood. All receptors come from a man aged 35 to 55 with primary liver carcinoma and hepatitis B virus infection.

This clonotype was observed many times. CDR3 protein: CASSDKRAYNEQFF. CDR3 DNA: TGCGCCAGCAGTGACAAGCGAGCATACAATGAGCAGTTCTTC. The V call is TRBV10-2, the J call TRBJ2-1; D not resolved. CDR1 and CDR2 (germline): WSHSY, SAAADI. V dropped 3 bases and J dropped 4 bases, with 10 bases sitting between them. CDR3 length: 14 residues.

In DNA form, the CDR3 reads TGTGCCAGCAGCAGGACTAGCGGGAGGGCCACAGATACGCAGTATTTT. Amino acids: CASSRTSGRATDTQYF. The chain joins TRBV7-8 to TRBJ2-3; 15 bases map to TRBD2. Germline lookup yields CDR1 SGHVS and CDR2 FQNEAQ. The CDR3 totals 16 residues. With 5 bases clipped from V and 2 bases from J, the junction kept 2 bases outside the gene matches. Using reference TRBV7-8 and TRBJ2-3 for the parts outside the CDR3, the full variable domain is GAGVSQSPRYKVAKRGQDVALRCDPISGHVSLFWYQQALGQGPEFLTYFQNEAQLDKSGLPSDRFFAERPEGSVSTLKIQRTQQEDSAVYLCASSRTSGRATDTQYFGPGTRLTVL.

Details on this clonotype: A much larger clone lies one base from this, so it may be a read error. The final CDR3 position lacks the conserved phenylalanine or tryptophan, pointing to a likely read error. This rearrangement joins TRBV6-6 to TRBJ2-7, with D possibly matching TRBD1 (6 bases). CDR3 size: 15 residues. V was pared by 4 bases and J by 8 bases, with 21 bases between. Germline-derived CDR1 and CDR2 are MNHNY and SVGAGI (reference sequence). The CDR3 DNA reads TGTGCCAGCAGTTTACCCCCAGGACAGCCTACGAAGCAGTACATC. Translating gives CASSLPPGQPTKQYI.

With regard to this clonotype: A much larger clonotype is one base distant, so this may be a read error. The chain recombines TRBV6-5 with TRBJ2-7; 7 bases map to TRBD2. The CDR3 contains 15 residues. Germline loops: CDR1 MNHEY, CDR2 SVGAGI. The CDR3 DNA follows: TGTGCCAGCAGGACCCGGGAGGCGGGAGCCTACGATCAGTACTTC. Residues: CASRTREAGAYDQYF.

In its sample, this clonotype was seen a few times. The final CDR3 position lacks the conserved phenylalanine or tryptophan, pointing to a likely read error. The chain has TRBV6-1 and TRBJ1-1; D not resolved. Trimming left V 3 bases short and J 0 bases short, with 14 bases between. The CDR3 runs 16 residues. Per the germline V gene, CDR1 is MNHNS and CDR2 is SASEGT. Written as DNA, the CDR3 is TGTGCCAGCAGTGAGATAGCGGAGGTGTTGAACACTGAAGCTTTCTCT. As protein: CASSEIAEVLNTEAFS.

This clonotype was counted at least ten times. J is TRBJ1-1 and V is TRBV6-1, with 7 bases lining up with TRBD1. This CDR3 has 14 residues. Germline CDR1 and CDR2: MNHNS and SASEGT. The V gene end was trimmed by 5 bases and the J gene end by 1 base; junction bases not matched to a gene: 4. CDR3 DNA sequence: TGTGCCAGCAGTTCGACAGGGACGAACACTGAAGCTTTCTTT. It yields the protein CASSSTGTNTEAFF.

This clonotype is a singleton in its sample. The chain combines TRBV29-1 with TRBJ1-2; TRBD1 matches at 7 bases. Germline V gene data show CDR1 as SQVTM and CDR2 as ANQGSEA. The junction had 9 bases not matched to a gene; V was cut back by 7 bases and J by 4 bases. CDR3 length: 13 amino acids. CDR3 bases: TGCAGCGCTTCTAGGGGGCACAGCTATGGCTACACCTTC. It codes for CSASRGHSYGYTF.

The CDR3 DNA is TGCAGCGTTGTGCCCGAGACAAGTTTCTACGAGCAGTACTTC. Protein product: CSVVPETSFYEQYF. V and J are TRBV29-1 and TRBJ2-7, with unresolved D. Per the germline V gene, CDR1 is SQVTM and CDR2 is ANQGSEA. V lost 4 bases and J 3 bases, leaving 16 bases between the germline ends. This CDR3 is 14 amino acids long.

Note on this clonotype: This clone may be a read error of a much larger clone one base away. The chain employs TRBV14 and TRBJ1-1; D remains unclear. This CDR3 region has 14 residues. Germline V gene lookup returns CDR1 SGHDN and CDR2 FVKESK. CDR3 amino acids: CASSLQSANTEALF. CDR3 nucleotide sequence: TGTGCCAGCAGCCTCCAAAGTGCAAACACTGAAGCTCTCTTT. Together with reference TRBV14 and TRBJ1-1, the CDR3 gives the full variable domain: EAGVTQFPSHSVIEKGQTVTLRCDPISGHDNLYWYRRVMGKEIKFLLHFVKESKQDESGMPNNRFLAERTGGTYSTLKVQPAELEDSGVYFCASSLQSANTEALFGQGTRLTVV.

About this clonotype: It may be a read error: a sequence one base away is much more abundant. The CDR3 reads CASIQGLAGLYEQYF. The CDR3 DNA sequence: TGTGCCAGCATCCAAGGGCTAGCGGGCCTCTACGAGCAGTACTTC. The V gene is TRBV12-3 or TRBV12-4, the J gene TRBJ2-7, with 8 bases identical to TRBD2. The length of the CDR3 is 15 residues. Trimming at V came to 7 bases and at J to 3 bases, leaving 11 bases not matched to a gene.

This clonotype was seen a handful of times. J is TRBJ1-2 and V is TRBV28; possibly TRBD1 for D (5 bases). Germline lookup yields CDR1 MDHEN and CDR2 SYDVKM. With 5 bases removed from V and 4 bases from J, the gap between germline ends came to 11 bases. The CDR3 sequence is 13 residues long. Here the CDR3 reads CASSVRDGYGYTF. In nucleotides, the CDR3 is TGTGCCAGCAGTGTCCGGGACGGCTATGGCTACACCTTC.